This is a list of T cell receptor beta chains from one sample in a study of spatial heterogeneity in lung cancer. TCRdb redid the calling of the 5' RACE reads with MiXCR, one entry per CDR3 protein. This sample has thousands of distinct CDR3 sequences; approximately 11% occur once, and the top ten carry roughly a tenth. The source material was lung tumor tissue, sampled at surgery. These receptors were taken from a female donor with early-stage non-small cell lung cancer. Each CDR3 is given with its conserved first and last residue. D genes are given only for firm matches. A row's size may be missing; if present it is once, few, many or a size class.

v_gene,j_gene,abundance,d_gene,CDR3aa,CDR3nt
TRBV18,TRBJ1-2,many,-,CASSPLPKNYGYTF,TGTGCCAGCTCACCACTCCCGAAAAACTATGGCTACACCTTC
TRBV2,TRBJ1-2,medium-sized,-,CASSEARTAYGYTF,TGTGCCAGCAGTGAAGCTCGCACGGCCTATGGCTACACCTTC
TRBV6-2/TRBV6-3,TRBJ1-1,many,-,CASSYSNQGTEAFF,TGTGCCAGCAGTTACTCGAATCAGGGCACTGAAGCTTTCTTT
TRBV4-3,TRBJ1-5,-,-,CASSQDRFQPQHF,TGCGCCAGCAGCCAAGACAGGTTTCAGCCCCAGCATTTT
TRBV7-3,TRBJ2-7,-,TRBD1,CASRHRDRGYEQYF,TGTGCCAGCAGACACCGGGACAGGGGTTACGAGCAGTACTTC
TRBV28,TRBJ1-5,-,-,CASSLPRPKPQHF,TGTGCCAGCAGTTTGCCCAGGCCTAAGCCCCAGCATTTT
TRBV19,TRBJ1-4,medium-sized,-,CASSWRHNEKLFF,TGTGCCAGTAGTTGGAGGCATAATGAAAAACTGTTTTTT
TRBV11-2,TRBJ2-2,-,-,CASSSKTGTPTIGELFF,TGTGCCAGCAGCTCGAAAACCGGGACACCTACGATCGGGGAGCTGTTTTTT
TRBV10-2,TRBJ2-1,-,-,CASSLIGLYNEQFF,TGCGCCAGCAGTCTGATTGGTCTTTACAATGAGCAGTTCTTC
TRBV11-2,TRBJ2-3,medium-sized,-,CASRLVGGWGTDTQYF,TGTGCCAGCAGGCTAGTCGGAGGTTGGGGCACAGATACGCAGTATTTT
TRBV6-6,TRBJ2-7,-,-,CASSYPHLYEQYF,TGTGCCAGCAGTTACCCTCACCTCTACGAGCAGTACTTC
TRBV11-2,TRBJ2-7,many,TRBD1,CASSLGQGVKREQYF,TGTGCCAGCAGCTTAGGGCAGGGGGTGAAGCGGGAGCAGTACTTC
TRBV7-3,TRBJ1-6,-,-,CASSLTGDSPLHF,TGTGCCAGCAGCTTAACAGGAGACTCACCCCTCCACTTT
TRBV27,TRBJ2-7,-,TRBD1,CASSLAGTGAYEQYF,TGTGCCAGCAGTTTAGCCGGGACAGGGGCCTACGAGCAGTACTTC
TRBV2,TRBJ2-5,-,-,CASSEASQETQYF,TGTGCCAGCAGTGAAGCGAGCCAAGAGACCCAGTACTTC
TRBV7-8,TRBJ2-7,medium-sized,TRBD2,CASSLAGLAGGTYEQYF,TGTGCCAGCAGCTTAGCGGGACTAGCGGGGGGTACCTACGAGCAGTACTTC
TRBV20-1,TRBJ2-3,-,TRBD2,CSAVGGAGTDTQYF,TGCAGTGCAGTCGGGGGGGCTGGCACAGATACGCAGTATTTT
TRBV27,TRBJ1-6,few,-,CASTKIRQGSPLHF,TGTGCCAGCACCAAAATAAGGCAGGGATCACCCCTCCACTTT
TRBV5-5,TRBJ2-7,few,-,CASSLAVGTYEQYF,TGTGCCAGCAGCTTGGCGGTGGGGACCTACGAGCAGTACTTC
TRBV28,TRBJ1-4,many,-,CASTTGGYGATNEKLFF,TGTGCCAGCACCACGGGGGGGTACGGCGCAACTAATGAAAAACTGTTTTTT
TRBV18,TRBJ2-2,medium-sized,TRBD2,CASSMTSGGNTGELFF,TGTGCCAGCTCCATGACTAGCGGGGGAAACACCGGGGAGCTGTTTTTT
TRBV5-1,TRBJ2-1,-,-,CASSSAGHHNEQFF,TGCGCCAGCAGCTCAGCAGGACACCACAATGAGCAGTTCTTC
TRBV6-6,TRBJ1-5,medium-sized,-,CASSPFGGQPQHF,TGTGCCAGCAGTCCGTTTGGTGGGCAGCCCCAGCATTTT
TRBV20-1,TRBJ2-2,few,TRBD2,CSARSPAGGGAAGELFF,TGCAGTGCTAGATCCCCGGCTGGCGGGGGGGCAGCCGGGGAGCTGTTTTTT
TRBV20-1,TRBJ1-1,many,-,CSAISTGNTEAFF,TGCAGTGCTATATCTACAGGGAACACTGAAGCTTTCTTT
TRBV20-1,TRBJ1-6,few,TRBD1,CSADLQGHNSPLHF,TGCAGTGCAGATCTACAGGGGCATAATTCACCCCTCCACTTT
TRBV9,TRBJ2-2,-,-,CASSVQGYTGELFF,TGTGCCAGCAGCGTCCAGGGCTACACCGGGGAGCTGTTTTTT
TRBV20-1,TRBJ2-3,few,-,CSARVADTQYF,TGCAGTGCTAGGGTGGCAGATACGCAGTATTTT
TRBV5-1,TRBJ2-7,-,-,CASSLKGTSEQYF,TGCGCCAGCAGCTTGAAGGGGACAAGCGAGCAGTACTTC
TRBV11-2,TRBJ2-2,medium-sized,TRBD1,CASSLFRTGTTGELFF,TGTGCCAGCAGCTTATTTAGGACAGGGACCACCGGGGAGCTGTTTTTT
TRBV5-1,TRBJ1-2,many,TRBD1,CASSPGDRDFYGYTF,TGCGCCAGCAGCCCTGGGGACAGGGACTTCTATGGCTACACCTTC
TRBV5-1,TRBJ2-7,many,TRBD1,CASSLGPTGGLLSYEQYF,TGCGCCAGCAGCTTGGGGCCGACAGGGGGTCTCCTCTCCTACGAGCAGTACTTC
TRBV7-9,TRBJ2-3,medium-sized,TRBD2,CASSLGLAGTDTQYF,TGTGCCAGCAGCTTAGGACTAGCGGGCACAGATACGCAGTATTTT
TRBV4-2,TRBJ2-2,medium-sized,-,CASSQEEGRGGELFF,TGTGCCAGCAGCCAAGAGGAGGGGCGCGGCGGGGAGCTGTTTTTT
TRBV5-1,TRBJ2-3,few,TRBD2,CASSFAGGGPDTQYF,TGCGCCAGCAGCTTCGCGGGGGGCGGTCCAGATACGCAGTATTTT
TRBV7-2,TRBJ2-5,once,-,CASSLVIRQEETQYF,TGTGCCAGCAGCTTAGTAATTAGACAAGAAGAGACCCAGTACTTC
TRBV5-6,TRBJ1-4,medium-sized,TRBD1,CASSAPGQVLEKLFF,TGTGCCAGCAGCGCGCCGGGACAGGTACTGGAGAAACTGTTTTTT
TRBV27,TRBJ2-5,few,-,CASSRDGQETQYF,TGTGCCAGCAGTCGGGACGGCCAAGAGACCCAGTACTTC
TRBV20-1,TRBJ1-5,once,-,CSAWTEYSNQPRHF,TGCAGTGCTTGGACAGAGTATAGCAATCAGCCCCGGCATTTT
TRBV7-6,TRBJ2-5,-,-,CASSDKGETQYF,TGTGCCAGCAGCGATAAGGGGGAGACCCAGTACTTC
TRBV5-4,TRBJ1-2,medium-sized,TRBD1,CASSVGQGSGYTF,TGTGCCAGCAGCGTAGGACAGGGAAGTGGCTACACCTTC
TRBV10-3,TRBJ2-3,many,-,CAISRGSTDTQYF,TGTGCCATCAGTCGTGGTAGCACAGATACGCAGTATTTT